The rows below give T cell receptor beta chains drawn from one sample of a study of low-dose radiotherapy and immunotherapy resistance in tumors. MiXCR, applied by TCRdb to the reads, yields one record per CDR3 protein. The sample holds 65,000 to 100,000 distinct CDR3 sequences; roughly 19% are singletons and the top ten take 2.5% to 3%. The sample in question was PBMCs, obtained before treatment. These receptors all stem from a male donor with prostate cancer. Each CDR3 is given with its conserved first and last residue. Each record gives: D gene, clone size, J gene, V gene, CDR3 protein, CDR3 DNA. The D gene is left open where the match is weak. The listing skips clone size in some rows; elsewhere it reads once, few, many or a size class.

>TRBD2|many|TRBJ2-5|TRBV7-9
CASSRGEAGSNIETQYF
TGTGCCAGCAGCCGCGGGGAAGCGGGGAGTAACATTGAGACCCAGTACTTC
>NA|many|TRBJ2-4|TRBV5-1
CASSSTRDEAKNIQYF
TGCGCCAGCAGCTCCACTAGGGATGAAGCCAAAAACATTCAGTACTTC
>NA|NA|TRBJ1-1|TRBV20-1
CSARGVHIGESTEAFF
TGCAGTGCTAGAGGGGTTCATATCGGCGAGAGCACTGAAGCTTTCTTT
>NA|many|TRBJ1-1|TRBV19
CASKDLAGEAFF
TGTGCCAGTAAAGACTTGGCAGGTGAAGCTTTCTTT
>TRBD2|many|TRBJ2-7|TRBV5-1
CASRRTSGGHSGYEQYF
TGCGCCAGCAGGCGGACTAGCGGGGGGCATTCGGGCTACGAGCAGTACTTC
>NA|NA|TRBJ2-2|TRBV20-1
CSARGESPDTGELFF
TGCAGTGCTAGGGGAGAGAGCCCCGACACCGGGGAGCTGTTTTTT
>NA|many|TRBJ2-5|TRBV5-4
CASSPVGPGGVQETQYF
TGTGCCAGCAGCCCGGTGGGCCCAGGAGGGGTGCAAGAGACCCAGTACTTC
>TRBD1|many|TRBJ2-7|TRBV6-6
CASSGTGTYEQYF
TGTGCCAGCAGTGGGACAGGCACCTACGAGCAGTACTTC
>NA|many|TRBJ2-7|TRBV5-6
CASSLGYGVYEQYF
TGTGCCAGCAGCTTAGGTTATGGGGTGTACGAGCAGTACTTC
>NA|many|TRBJ2-6|TRBV20-1
CSARSGPGANVLTF
TGCAGTGCTAGGTCCGGGCCTGGGGCCAACGTCCTGACTTTC
>NA|many|TRBJ1-5|TRBV5-4
CASSLAGQPQHF
TGTGCCAGCAGCTTGGCCGGACAGCCCCAGCATTTT
>NA|many|TRBJ2-7|TRBV27
CASSWSPSLEQYF
TGTGCCAGCAGTTGGTCCCCGTCGCTCGAGCAGTACTTC
>TRBD2|many|TRBJ2-1|TRBV7-9
CASSRPGIAGSSYNEQFF
TGTGCCAGCAGCCGGCCGGGGATAGCGGGTAGCTCCTACAATGAGCAGTTCTTC
>NA|many|TRBJ2-7|TRBV7-8
CASSPLLQYYEQYF
TGTGCCAGCAGCCCCCTGCTACAGTATTACGAGCAGTACTTC
>TRBD1|many|TRBJ2-1|TRBV10-3
CAISPGRDRGTGQFF
TGTGCCATCAGTCCTGGGAGGGACAGGGGTACAGGGCAGTTCTTC
>NA|many|TRBJ2-2|TRBV5-6
CASSLRMGTGELFF
TGTGCCAGCAGCCTCAGGATGGGGACCGGGGAGCTGTTTTTT
>NA|many|TRBJ2-5|TRBV6-1
CASIQNRVVGETQYF
TGTGCCAGCATCCAAAACAGGGTAGTAGGAGAGACCCAGTACTTC
>NA|few|TRBJ1-5|TRBV11-3
CASSLRGNGPSINQPQHF
TGTGCCAGCAGCTTAAGGGGGAATGGGCCGTCGATAAATCAGCCCCAGCATTTT
>NA|many|TRBJ1-1|TRBV14
CASSRQGVGRTEAFF
TGTGCCAGCAGCCGCCAAGGGGTTGGGAGGACTGAAGCTTTCTTT
>NA|many|TRBJ2-3|TRBV12-3/TRBV12-4
CASSFLNTDTQYF
TGTGCCAGCAGTTTTCTGAACACAGATACGCAGTATTTT
>NA|many|TRBJ2-3|TRBV20-1
CSAIGGASTDTQYF
TGCAGTGCTATCGGGGGAGCAAGCACAGATACGCAGTATTTT
>NA|many|TRBJ2-1|TRBV11-2
CASSPHSNEQFF
TGTGCCAGCAGCCCTCATAGCAATGAGCAGTTCTTC
>NA|NA|TRBJ2-4|TRBV4-2
CASSQETGVDKNIQYF
TGTGCCAGCAGCCAAGAGACGGGGGTGGACAAAAACATTCAGTACTTC
>TRBD2|many|TRBJ2-7|TRBV3-1
CASSQPVPGLAGPRQYF
TGTGCCAGCAGCCAACCCGTGCCGGGACTAGCGGGTCCGCGGCAGTACTTC
>NA|many|TRBJ1-5|TRBV7-2
CASSLGSREQPQHF
TGTGCCAGCAGCTTGGGTTCACGGGAGCAGCCCCAGCATTTT
>TRBD2|NA|TRBJ2-3|TRBV6-2/TRBV6-3
CASRASGAGGLRGPDTQYF
TGTGCCAGCAGGGCGAGTGGAGCGGGGGGGCTAAGGGGACCAGATACGCAGTATTTT
>TRBD1|many|TRBJ2-7|TRBV2
CATTYGTGRYEQYF
TGTGCCACCACCTACGGGACAGGACGCTACGAGCAGTACTTC
>NA|many|TRBJ2-1|TRBV2
CASGRVGGGSYNEQFF
TGTGCCAGCGGCAGGGTAGGGGGGGGGTCCTACAATGAGCAGTTCTTC
>NA|few|TRBJ2-7|TRBV5-1
CASSLERTAYEQYF
TGCGCCAGCAGCTTGGAGAGGACAGCCTACGAGCAGTACTTC
>NA|many|TRBJ2-4|TRBV29-1
CSVEDLGAGAKNIQYF
TGCAGCGTTGAAGATCTGGGGGCCGGGGCCAAAAACATTCAGTACTTC
>NA|NA|TRBJ2-7|TRBV15
CATSRLGGPGRGGSYEQYF
TGTGCCACCAGCAGGTTAGGCGGGCCCGGGAGAGGAGGCTCCTACGAGCAGTACTTC
>TRBD1|many|TRBJ2-7|TRBV5-7
CASRYTTGEVDEQYF
TGTGCCAGCAGGTATACGACAGGGGAGGTAGACGAGCAGTACTTC
>TRBD1|many|TRBJ2-1|TRBV7-2
CASSRDRGGLFF
TGTGCCAGCAGCCGCGACAGAGGGGGCCTGTTCTTC
>NA|NA|TRBJ1-6|TRBV3-1
CASSQEVGHSPLHF
TGTGCCAGCAGCCAAGAGGTAGGACACTCACCCCTCCACTTT
>TRBD1|few|TRBJ2-1|TRBV5-1
CASSLGGGFSYNEQFF
TGCGCCAGCAGCTTGGGAGGGGGCTTTTCCTACAATGAGCAGTTCTTC
>NA|few|TRBJ2-7|TRBV20-1
CSARDRVRYYEQYF
TGCAGTGCTAGAGATCGGGTGCGGTACTACGAGCAGTACTTC
>TRBD1|many|TRBJ2-7|TRBV3-1
CASSRGQGVVEQYF
TGTGCCAGCAGCCGTGGACAGGGGGTGGTGGAGCAGTACTTC